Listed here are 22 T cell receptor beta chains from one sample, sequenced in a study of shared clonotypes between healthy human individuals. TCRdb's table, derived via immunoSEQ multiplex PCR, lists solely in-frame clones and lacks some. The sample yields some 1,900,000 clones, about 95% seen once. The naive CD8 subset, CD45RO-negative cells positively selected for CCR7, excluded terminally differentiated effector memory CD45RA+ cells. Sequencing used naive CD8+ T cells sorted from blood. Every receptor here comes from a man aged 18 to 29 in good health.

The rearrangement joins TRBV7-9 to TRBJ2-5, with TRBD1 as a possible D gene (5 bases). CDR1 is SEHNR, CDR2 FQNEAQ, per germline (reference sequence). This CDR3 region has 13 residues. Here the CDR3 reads CAGEAPNQETQYF. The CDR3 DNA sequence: TGTGCAGGGGAAGCGCCAAACCAAGAGACCCAGTACTTC.

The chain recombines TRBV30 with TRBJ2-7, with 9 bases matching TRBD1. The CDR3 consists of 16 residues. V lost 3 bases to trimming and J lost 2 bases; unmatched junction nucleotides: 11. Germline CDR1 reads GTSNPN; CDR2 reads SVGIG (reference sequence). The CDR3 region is CAWSGLRDRATYEQYF. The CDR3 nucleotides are TGTGCCTGGAGCGGGCTCCGGGACAGGGCCACCTACGAGCAGTACTTC.

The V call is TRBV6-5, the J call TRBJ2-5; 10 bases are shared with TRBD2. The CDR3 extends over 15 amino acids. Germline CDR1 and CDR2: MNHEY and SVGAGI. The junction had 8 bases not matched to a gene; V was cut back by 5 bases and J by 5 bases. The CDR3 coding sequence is TGTGCCAGCAGTCGCAGCGGGGGGGATTTGGAGACCCAGTACTTC. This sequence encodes CASSRSGGDLETQYF.

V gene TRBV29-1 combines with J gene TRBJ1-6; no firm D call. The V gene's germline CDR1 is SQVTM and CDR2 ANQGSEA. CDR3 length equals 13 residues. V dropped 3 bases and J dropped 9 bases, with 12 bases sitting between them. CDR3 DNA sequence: TGCAGCGTTGATTACGGGTCTGGTTCACCCCTCCACTTT. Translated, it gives CSVDYGSGSPLHF.

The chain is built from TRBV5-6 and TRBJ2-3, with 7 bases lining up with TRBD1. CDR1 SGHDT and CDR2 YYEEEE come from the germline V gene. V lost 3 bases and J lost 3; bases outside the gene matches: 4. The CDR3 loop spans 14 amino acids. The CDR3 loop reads CASSSLTGTDTQYF. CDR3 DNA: TGTGCCAGCAGCTCCTTGACAGGGACAGATACGCAGTATTTT. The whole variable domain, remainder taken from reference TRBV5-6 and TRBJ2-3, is DAGVTQSPTHLIKTRGQQVTLRCSPKSGHDTVSWYQQALGQGPQFIFQYYEEEERQRGNFPDRFSGHQFPNYSSELNVNALLLGDSALYLCASSSLTGTDTQYFGPGTRLTVL.

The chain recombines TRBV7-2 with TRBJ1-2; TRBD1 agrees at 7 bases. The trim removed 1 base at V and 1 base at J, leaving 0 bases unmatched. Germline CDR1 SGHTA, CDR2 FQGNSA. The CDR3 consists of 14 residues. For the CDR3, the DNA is TGTGCCAGCAGCTTAGGGGACAGTAACTATGGCTACACCTTC. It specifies CASSLGDSNYGYTF.

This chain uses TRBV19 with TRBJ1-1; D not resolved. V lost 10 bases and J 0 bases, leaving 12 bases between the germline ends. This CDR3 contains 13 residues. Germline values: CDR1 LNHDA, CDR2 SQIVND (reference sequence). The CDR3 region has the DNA TGTGCCACCTCCCTTGAGGTGAACACTGAAGCTTTCTTT. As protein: CATSLEVNTEAFF.

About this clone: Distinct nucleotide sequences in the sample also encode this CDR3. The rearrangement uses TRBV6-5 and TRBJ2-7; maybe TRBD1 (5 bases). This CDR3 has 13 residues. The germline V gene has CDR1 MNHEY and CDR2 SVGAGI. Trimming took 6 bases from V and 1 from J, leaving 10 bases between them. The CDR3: CASSPDRSYEQYF. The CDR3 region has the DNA TGTGCCAGCAGCCCCGACAGATCCTACGAGCAGTACTTC.

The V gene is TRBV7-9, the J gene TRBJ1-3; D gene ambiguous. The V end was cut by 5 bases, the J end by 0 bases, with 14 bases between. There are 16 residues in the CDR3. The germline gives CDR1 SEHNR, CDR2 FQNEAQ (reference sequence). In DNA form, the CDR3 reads TGTGCCAGCAGCCCATCTGGCGGGGACTCTGGAAACACCATATATTTT. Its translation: CASSPSGGDSGNTIYF.

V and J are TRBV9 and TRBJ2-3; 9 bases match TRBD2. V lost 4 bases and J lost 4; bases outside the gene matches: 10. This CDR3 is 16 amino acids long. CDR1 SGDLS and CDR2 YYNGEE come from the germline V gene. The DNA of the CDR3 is TGTGCCAGCAGCTCAAATACAGGGACTAGCTCAGATACGCAGTATTTT. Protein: CASSSNTGTSSDTQYF.

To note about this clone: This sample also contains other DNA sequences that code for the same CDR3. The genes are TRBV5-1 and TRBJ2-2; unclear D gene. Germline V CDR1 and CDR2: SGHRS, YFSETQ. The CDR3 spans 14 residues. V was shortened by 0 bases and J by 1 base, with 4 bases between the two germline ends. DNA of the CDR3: TGCGCCAGCAGCTTGGACTTGAACACCGGGGAGCTGTTTTTT. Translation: CASSLDLNTGELFF.

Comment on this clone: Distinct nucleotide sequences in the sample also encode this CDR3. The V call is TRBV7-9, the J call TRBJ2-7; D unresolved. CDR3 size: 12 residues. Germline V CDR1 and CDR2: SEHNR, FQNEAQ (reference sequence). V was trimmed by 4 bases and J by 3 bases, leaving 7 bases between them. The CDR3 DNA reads TGTGCCAGCAGCTCGCAGAACTACGAGCAGTACTTC. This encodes CASSSQNYEQYF. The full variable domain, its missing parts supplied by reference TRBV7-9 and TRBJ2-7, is DTGVSQNPRHKITKRGQNVTFRCDPISEHNRLYWYRQTLGQGPEFLTYFQNEAQLEKSRLLSDRFSAERPKGSFSTLEIQRTEQGDSAMYLCASSSQNYEQYFGPGTRLTVT.

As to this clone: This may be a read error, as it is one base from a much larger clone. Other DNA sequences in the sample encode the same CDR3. CDR3 residues: CASSSGTGAYEQYF. The CDR3 DNA reads as TGTGCCAGCAGTTCCGGGACAGGGGCCTACGAGCAGTACTTC. The J gene is TRBJ2-7, the V gene TRBV7-8; 10 positions agree with TRBD1. After removal of 6 bases from V and 2 bases from J, the junction contained 4 bases not matched to a gene. CDR3 length: 14 amino acids. CDR1 is SGHVS, CDR2 FQNEAQ, per germline.

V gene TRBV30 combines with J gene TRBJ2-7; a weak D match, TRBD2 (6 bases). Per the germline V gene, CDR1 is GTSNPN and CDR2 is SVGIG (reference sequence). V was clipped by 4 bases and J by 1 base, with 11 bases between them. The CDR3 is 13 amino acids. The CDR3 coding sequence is TGTGCCTGGAACGGCGGGATGTCCTACGAGCAGTACTTC. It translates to CAWNGGMSYEQYF. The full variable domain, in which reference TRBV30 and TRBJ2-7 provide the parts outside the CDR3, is SQTIHQWPATLVQPVGSPLSLECTVEGTSNPNLYWYRQAAGRGLQLLFYSVGIGQISSEVPQNLSASRPQDRQFILSSKKLLLSDSGFYLCAWNGGMSYEQYFGPGTRLTVT.

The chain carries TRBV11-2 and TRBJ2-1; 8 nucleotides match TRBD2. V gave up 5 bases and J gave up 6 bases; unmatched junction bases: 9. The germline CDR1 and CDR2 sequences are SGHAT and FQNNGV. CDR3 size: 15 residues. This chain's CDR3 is CASSPTGLDVNEQFF. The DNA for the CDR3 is TGTGCCAGCAGCCCCACGGGACTAGATGTCAATGAGCAGTTCTTC.

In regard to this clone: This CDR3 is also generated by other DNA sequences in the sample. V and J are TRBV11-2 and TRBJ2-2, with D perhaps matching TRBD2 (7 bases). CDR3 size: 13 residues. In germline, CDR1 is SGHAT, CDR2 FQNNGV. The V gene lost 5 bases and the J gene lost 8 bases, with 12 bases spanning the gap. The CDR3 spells CASSLGGPGELFF. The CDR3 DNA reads TGTGCCAGCAGCCTGGGGGGGCCAGGGGAGCTGTTTTTT.

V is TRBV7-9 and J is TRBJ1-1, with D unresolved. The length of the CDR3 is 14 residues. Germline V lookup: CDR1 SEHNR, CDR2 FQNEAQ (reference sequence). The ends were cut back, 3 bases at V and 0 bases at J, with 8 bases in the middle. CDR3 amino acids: CASSFGRMNTEAFF. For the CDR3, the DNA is TGTGCCAGCAGCTTCGGCAGGATGAACACTGAAGCTTTCTTT.

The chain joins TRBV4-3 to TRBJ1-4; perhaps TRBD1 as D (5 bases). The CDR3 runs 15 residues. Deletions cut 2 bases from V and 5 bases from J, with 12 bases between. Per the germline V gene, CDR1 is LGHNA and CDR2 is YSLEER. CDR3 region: CASSQSTGGNEKLFF. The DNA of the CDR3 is TGCGCCAGCAGCCAATCTACCGGGGGGAATGAAAAACTGTTTTTT.

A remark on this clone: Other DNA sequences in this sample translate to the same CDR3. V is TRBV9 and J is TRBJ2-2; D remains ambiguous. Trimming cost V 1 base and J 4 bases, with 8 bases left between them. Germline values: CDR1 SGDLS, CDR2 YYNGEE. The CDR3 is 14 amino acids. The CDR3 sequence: CASSVSPGTGELFF. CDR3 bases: TGTGCCAGCAGCGTAAGTCCGGGCACCGGGGAGCTGTTTTTT.

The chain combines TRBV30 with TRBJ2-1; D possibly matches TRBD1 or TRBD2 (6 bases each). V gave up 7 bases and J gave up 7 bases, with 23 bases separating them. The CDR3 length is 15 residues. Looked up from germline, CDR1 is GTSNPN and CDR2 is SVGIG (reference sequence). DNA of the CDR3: TGTGCCTTAGGATTCGAGGGGGGCCCCTTAAATGAGCAGTTCTTC. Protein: CALGFEGGPLNEQFF.

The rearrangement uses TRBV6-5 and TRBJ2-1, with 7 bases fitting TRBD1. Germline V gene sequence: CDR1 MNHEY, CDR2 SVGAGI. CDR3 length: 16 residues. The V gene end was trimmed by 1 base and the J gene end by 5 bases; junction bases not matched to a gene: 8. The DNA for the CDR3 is TGTGCCAGCAGTTACTTCACAGGGGAAGGTAACAATGAGCAGTTCTTC. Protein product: CASSYFTGEGNNEQFF.

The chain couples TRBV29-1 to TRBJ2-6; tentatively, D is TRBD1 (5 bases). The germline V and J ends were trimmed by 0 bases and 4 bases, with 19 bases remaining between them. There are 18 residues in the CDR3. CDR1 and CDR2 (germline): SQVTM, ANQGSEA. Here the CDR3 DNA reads TGCAGCGTTGAAGATCCACAGGTGGGGCTGTCGGGGGCCAACGTCCTGACTTTC. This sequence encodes CSVEDPQVGLSGANVLTF.